The 32 T cell receptor beta chains below come from one sample, sequenced in a study of cytomegalovirus exposure and HLA in healthy donors listed by TCRdb under 2017. Library method: the immunoSEQ multiplex PCR assay. A mixture of 60 forward primers for TCR Vbeta segments and 13 reverse primers for TCR Jbeta segments was used in the multiplex PCR. The source is immuneACCESS, and TCRdb retained only in-frame sequences with V and J called. Part of the clones is not carried over; for the studies checked, unresolved V genes explain less than half of this, and the remainder is unexplained. The sample profile shows fewer than 250,000 clones; 80% to 90% of them were found once. The top ten clones comprise roughly 3.1% of the sample. Sequencing was performed on PBMCs. These receptors all stem from a man aged 25-45 years in good health and CMV-seronegative.

V is TRBV6-1 and J is TRBJ1-2, with 11 bases aligning to TRBD1. The CDR3 consists of 14 residues. J was trimmed by 5 bases and V by 4 bases; bases with no gene match: 3. The germline CDR1 and CDR2 sequences are MNHNS and SASEGT. The chain's CDR3 is CASSGGTGGYGYTF. The CDR3 nucleotides are TGTGCCAGCAGTGGGGGGACAGGGGGGTATGGCTACACCTTC.

V usage is TRBV11-2 and J usage is TRBJ2-3; 7 nucleotides match TRBD1. The J segment lost 3 bases and the V segment lost 3 bases, leaving 6 bases of the junction unmatched. Germline values: CDR1 SGHAT, CDR2 FQNNGV. This CDR3 region has 15 residues. The CDR3 DNA is TGTGCCAGCAGCTTTGGGACAGCCCGGACAGATACGCAGTATTTT. Its protein product is CASSFGTARTDTQYF.

The rearrangement links TRBV5-1 to TRBJ2-3; 10 bases line up with TRBD1. There are 15 residues in the CDR3. Germline CDR1 SGHRS, CDR2 YFSETQ. The junction had 5 bases not matched to a gene; V was cut back by 3 bases and J by 4 bases. This CDR3 is CASSSGTGDADTQYF. The CDR3 DNA follows: TGCGCCAGCAGCTCCGGGACAGGGGACGCAGATACGCAGTATTTT.

This CDR3 reads CASSPPGGNSPLHF. The CDR3 DNA reads as TGTGCCAGCTCCCCCCCAGGGGGTAATTCACCCCTCCACTTT. The chain is built from TRBV18 and TRBJ1-6, with 7 bases fitting TRBD1. The CDR3 runs 14 residues. CDR1 and CDR2 (germline): KGHSH, LQKENI. Trimming took 6 bases from V and 6 from J; bases not matched to a gene: 5.

This rearrangement joins TRBV10-3 to TRBJ2-2, with no clear D. Trimming removed 5 bases at V and 10 bases at J, with 14 bases between. This CDR3 has 13 amino acids. Germline CDR1 reads ENHRY; CDR2 reads SYGVKD. CDR3 bases: TGTGCCATCAGTCGCGAACCTACAGAGGAGCTGTTTTTT. Its protein product is CAISREPTEELFF.

The chain is built from TRBV6-4 and TRBJ2-7; possibly TRBD2 for D (5 bases). The CDR3 is made up of 10 amino acids. Germline V gene sequence: CDR1 MRHNA, CDR2 SNTAGT. Trimming took off 8 bases at V and 5 bases at J, with 7 bases between the two ends. The CDR3 here is CASPGDEQYF. As DNA, the CDR3 is TGTGCCAGCCCCGGGGACGAGCAGTACTTC.

The chain uses TRBV6-5 and TRBJ1-3; 7 bases match TRBD1. The trim removed 7 bases at V and 0 bases at J, leaving 6 bases unmatched. Looked up from germline, CDR1 is MNHEY and CDR2 is SVGAGI. This CDR3 region has 15 residues. The CDR3 DNA sequence: TGTGCCAGCAAAGGACAGGTAGACTCTGGAAACACCATATATTTT. Protein sequence: CASKGQVDSGNTIYF.

This clone came up a few times. The chain links TRBV4-1 to TRBJ1-4; 7 nucleotides match TRBD1. J was trimmed by 0 bases and V by 2 bases; bases with no gene match: 6. The CDR3 spans 17 residues. Germline V CDR1 and CDR2: MGHRA, YSYEKL. CDR3 coding DNA: TGCGCCAGCAGCCAACGACAGGGACTTGCAACTAATGAAAAACTGTTTTTT. This sequence encodes CASSQRQGLATNEKLFF.

This clone has only a few counts. The rearrangement joins TRBV4-3 to TRBJ2-5; D unclear. V shed 0 bases and J shed 8 bases, with 13 bases lying between them. The V gene's germline CDR1 is LGHNA and CDR2 YSLEER. This CDR3 is 14 amino acids long. The chain's CDR3 is CASSQDLALNTQYF. The CDR3 bases are TGCGCCAGCAGCCAAGATTTAGCACTGAATACCCAGTACTTC.

The genes are TRBV11-2 and TRBJ2-5, with 10 positions matching TRBD1. Near its end, the DNA agrees better with TRBJ2-7, so the J call may be wrong. The CDR3 extends over 15 amino acids. CDR1 is SGHAT and CDR2 is FQNNGV in the germline V gene. DNA for the CDR3: TGTGCCAGCAGCTTAGATGGGACAGGGGAGGACGAGCAGTACTTC. Amino acids: CASSLDGTGEDEQYF.

The rearrangement uses TRBV4-3 and TRBJ1-2; D perhaps matches TRBD1 (6 bases). CDR1 and CDR2 (germline): LGHNA, YSLEER. V lost 0 bases to trimming and J lost 4 bases, with 12 bases between them. There are 15 residues in the CDR3. The CDR3 reads CASSQDVKQGYGYTF. CDR3 DNA sequence: TGCGCCAGCAGCCAAGATGTTAAACAGGGCTATGGCTACACCTTC.

The chain uses TRBV6-6 and TRBJ2-7; D might be TRBD2 (6 bases). The germline gives CDR1 MNHNY, CDR2 SVGAGI (reference sequence). The CDR3 covers 14 residues. Trimming removed 8 bases from V and 1 base from J, with 15 bases in between. CDR3 loop: CASLGRGYSYEQYF. The CDR3 nucleotides are TGTGCCAGCCTGGGGCGGGGCTATTCCTACGAGCAGTACTTC.

The chain joins TRBV6-4 to TRBJ2-1; a weak D match, TRBD2 (6 bases). Trimming took off 8 bases at V and 3 bases at J, with 11 bases between the two ends. Germline V gene data show CDR1 as MRHNA and CDR2 as SNTAGT. The CDR3 runs to 13 residues. CDR3 coding DNA: TGTGCCAGCGCCCGGGACTTCTACAATGAGCAGTTCTTC. Amino acids: CASARDFYNEQFF.

This clone was seen a few times. J is TRBJ2-6 and V is TRBV11-2, with TRBD1 as a possible D gene (6 bases). Trimming stripped 5 bases from V and 0 bases from J, with 17 bases between. The germline CDR1 and CDR2 sequences are SGHAT and FQNNGV. The CDR3 covers 18 residues. In DNA, the CDR3 is TGTGCCAGCAGCGGCCTGGGAACAGGGATCTCTGGGGCCAACGTCCTGACTTTC. It is translated as CASSGLGTGISGANVLTF.

This clone was seen more than once but under ten times. Here the CDR3 reads CASSFSFSGNTIYF. DNA of the CDR3: TGTGCCAGCAGCTTTAGTTTTTCTGGAAACACCATATATTTT. V and J are TRBV7-8 and TRBJ1-3; D gene unclear. The V end lost 3 bases, the J end lost 1 base, and 7 bases lay between the germline ends. Germline lookup yields CDR1 SGHVS and CDR2 FQNEAQ. This CDR3 region has 14 residues.

This clone came up a few times. This chain connects TRBV2 to TRBJ2-4, with TRBD2 matching 11 bases. CDR3 size: 16 residues. The J segment lost 8 bases and the V segment lost 1 base, leaving 7 bases of the junction unmatched. The germline gives CDR1 SNHLY, CDR2 FYNNEI. CDR3: CASSEEIAGGQDIQYF. Written as DNA, the CDR3 is TGTGCCAGCAGTGAAGAAATAGCGGGGGGGCAGGACATTCAGTACTTC.

This chain links TRBV29-1 with TRBJ2-1; the D is unclear. There are 11 residues in the CDR3. Germline V gives CDR1 SQVTM, CDR2 ANQGSEA. The V gene lost 7 bases and the J gene lost 8 bases, with 12 bases spanning the gap. The CDR3: CSAALTDEQFF. CDR3 nucleotides: TGCAGCGCCGCCCTTACGGATGAGCAGTTCTTC.

The chain recombines TRBV11-2 with TRBJ2-1; D perhaps matches TRBD1 (6 bases). The V end lost 4 bases, the J end lost 0 bases, and 16 bases lay between the germline ends. The CDR3 totals 17 residues. Germline V gene sequence: CDR1 SGHAT, CDR2 FQNNGV. The CDR3 bases are TGTGCCAGCAGCTGGTACAGGGTGAAGAGCTCCTACAATGAGCAGTTCTTC. Protein sequence: CASSWYRVKSSYNEQFF.

V and J are TRBV7-3 and TRBJ1-1; tentative D call: TRBD1 (5 bases). Trimming cost V 0 bases and J 7 bases, with 12 bases left between them. The length of the CDR3 is 14 residues. Per the germline V gene, CDR1 is SGHTA and CDR2 is FQGTGA. The CDR3 region has the DNA TGTGCCAGCAGCTTAACACGGGGGGATCGTGAAGCTTTCTTT. It translates to CASSLTRGDREAFF.

The chain recombines TRBV4-1 with TRBJ1-1; no clear D. CDR1 and CDR2 from the germline V gene are MGHRA and YSYEKL. Trimming pared 4 bases from V and 1 base from J, leaving 13 bases between. The CDR3 runs to 15 residues. Here the CDR3 reads CASSLSDGRNTEAFF. The DNA of the CDR3 is TGCGCCAGCAGCCTCTCGGACGGGAGGAACACTGAAGCTTTCTTT.

The genes are TRBV4-3 and TRBJ1-5; tentatively, D is TRBD1 (5 bases). CDR1 is LGHNA, CDR2 YSLEER, per germline. This CDR3 comprises 15 residues. V lost 1 base to trimming and J lost 2 bases, with 9 bases between them. The CDR3 coding sequence is TGCGCCAGCAGCCAAGGCACAGGTGGCAATCAGCCCCAGCATTTT. Translation: CASSQGTGGNQPQHF.

In DNA form, the CDR3 reads TGTGCCAGCTCACCTCAGACAGATACGCAGTATTTT. Translation: CASSPQTDTQYF. V and J are TRBV18 and TRBJ2-3; D uncertain. The CDR3 covers 12 residues. Per the germline V gene, CDR1 is KGHSH and CDR2 is LQKENI. V was clipped by 3 bases and J by 3 bases, with 4 bases between them.

The J gene is TRBJ1-2, the V gene TRBV7-9; TRBD1 matches at 8 bases. The CDR3 loop spans 15 amino acids. V shed 0 bases and J 8 bases; nucleotides not matched to a gene: 8. The germline CDR1 and CDR2 sequences are SEHNR and FQNEAQ (reference sequence). In nucleotides, the CDR3 is TGTGCCAGCAGCTTAGCGGGGGATGACAGGGGCGGCTACACCTTC. It codes for CASSLAGDDRGGYTF.

This chain links TRBV2 with TRBJ1-5, with D possibly matching TRBD1 (5 bases). The CDR3 loop spans 15 amino acids. CDR1 and CDR2 from the germline V gene are SNHLY and FYNNEI. Trimming took 2 bases from V and 6 from J, leaving 14 bases between them. The DNA of the CDR3 is TGTGCCAGCAGTGAACGGGGGGTTCTAGGTCAGCCCCAGCATTTT. It yields the protein CASSERGVLGQPQHF.

The V gene is TRBV7-3, the J gene TRBJ2-3; a possible D gene is TRBD2 (6 bases). Germline loops: CDR1 SGHTA, CDR2 FQGTGA. V lost 5 bases and J lost 3, with 9 bases in between. This CDR3 spans 13 amino acids. CDR3 sequence: CASSARGTDTQYF. CDR3 in DNA: TGTGCCAGCAGCGCACGGGGGACAGATACGCAGTATTTT. Full variable domain (outside the CDR3, taken from reference TRBV7-3 and TRBJ2-3): GAGVSQTPSNKVTEKGKYVELRCDPISGHTALYWYRQSLGQGPEFLIYFQGTGAADDSGLPNDRFFAVRPEGSVSTLKIQRTERGDSAVYLCASSARGTDTQYFGPGTRLTVL.

The chain joins TRBV27 to TRBJ1-3, with TRBD1 matching 7 bases. In germline, CDR1 is MNHEY, CDR2 SMNVEV (reference sequence). There are 16 residues in the CDR3. With V trimmed by 7 bases and J by 0 bases, 9 bases remained unmatched. The CDR3 reads CASTLQTGPSGNTIYF. CDR3 sequence (DNA): TGTGCCAGCACCCTCCAGACAGGGCCCTCTGGAAACACCATATATTTT.

V and J are TRBV7-9 and TRBJ1-3, with TRBD1 matching over 7 bases. Germline V gene sequence: CDR1 SEHNR, CDR2 FQNEAQ (reference sequence). This CDR3 is built from 17 residues. V lost 2 bases to trimming and J lost 6 bases; unmatched junction nucleotides: 13. CDR3 DNA: TGTGCCAGCAGCTTAAGTGCAACAGGGGAAAAATCAAACACCATATATTTT. Protein product: CASSLSATGEKSNTIYF.

The rearrangement joins TRBV7-9 to TRBJ2-5; TRBD1 matches 7 bases. The DNA end is a closer match to TRBJ2-7, so the J assignment may be wrong. Germline V gene sequence: CDR1 SEHNR, CDR2 FQNEAQ (reference sequence). The CDR3 runs 16 residues. CDR3 amino acids: CASSAQDRDLSYEQYF. CDR3 nucleotides: TGTGCCAGCAGCGCACAAGACAGGGACCTTTCCTACGAGCAGTACTTC.

This clone was counted once. The chain combines TRBV5-1 with TRBJ2-7, with a possible D match to TRBD2 (7 bases). The CDR3 runs 16 residues. Germline V gives CDR1 SGHRS, CDR2 YFSETQ. V lost 2 bases to trimming and J lost 3 bases, with 18 bases between them. The CDR3 sequence: CASSFGGPLPGYEQYF. As DNA, the CDR3 is TGCGCCAGCAGCTTCGGGGGGCCACTCCCGGGCTACGAGCAGTACTTC.

The rearrangement uses TRBV4-2 and TRBJ2-1; D possibly corresponds to TRBD2 (6 bases). The germline V gene encodes CDR1 LGHNA and CDR2 YNFKEQ. The CDR3 covers 12 residues. The V end lost 1 base, the J end lost 9 bases, and 7 bases lay between the germline ends. This CDR3 reads CASSQGEAEQFF. As DNA, the CDR3 is TGTGCCAGCAGCCAAGGGGAGGCTGAGCAGTTCTTC.

The gene calls are TRBV6-4 and TRBJ2-5, with a weak D call TRBD1 (6 bases). Judging by the DNA end, TRBJ2-7 fits better; the J call may be wrong. This CDR3 comprises 14 residues. The germline V gene has CDR1 MRHNA and CDR2 SNTAGT. CDR3 amino acids: CASSAPRQAYEQYF. DNA for the CDR3: TGTGCCAGCAGTGCCCCCAGACAGGCCTACGAGCAGTACTTC.

The chain uses TRBV10-3 and TRBJ1-2; tentatively, D is TRBD1 (6 bases). Trimming took off 11 bases at V and 7 bases at J, with 20 bases between the two ends. CDR1 is ENHRY and CDR2 is SYGVKD in the germline V gene. This CDR3 has 13 amino acids. CDR3 region: CAVQGLQTPGYTF. The CDR3 bases are TGTGCCGTTCAGGGGCTTCAAACACCTGGCTACACCTTC.